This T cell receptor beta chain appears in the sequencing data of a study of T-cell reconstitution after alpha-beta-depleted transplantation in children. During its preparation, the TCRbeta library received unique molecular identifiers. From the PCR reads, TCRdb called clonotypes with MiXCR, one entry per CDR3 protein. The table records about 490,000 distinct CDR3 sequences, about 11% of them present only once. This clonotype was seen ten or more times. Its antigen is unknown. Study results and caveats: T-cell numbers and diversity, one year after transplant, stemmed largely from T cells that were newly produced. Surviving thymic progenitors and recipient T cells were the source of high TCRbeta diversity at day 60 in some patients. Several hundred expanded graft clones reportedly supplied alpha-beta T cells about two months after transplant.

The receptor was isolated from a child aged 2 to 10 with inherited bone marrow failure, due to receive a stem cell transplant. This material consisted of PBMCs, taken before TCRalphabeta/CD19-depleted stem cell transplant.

Written as DNA, the CDR3 is TGTGCCAGCAGTTTAAGCCAGCAGTTCGAGGGGGGAGAGACCCAGTACTTC. It specifies CASSLSQQFEGGETQYF. The chain couples TRBV27 to TRBJ2-5; D tentatively reads TRBD1 or TRBD2 (6 bases each). The V end lost 2 bases, the J end lost 4 bases, and 20 bases lay between the germline ends. CDR3 length equals 17 residues. Germline CDR1 and CDR2: MNHEY and SMNVEV (reference sequence).